The clone carrying this T cell receptor (beta chain) was observed a few times. Its specificity is not known. This sample is part of a study of T cell repertoires in cytomegalovirus infection. Turning to the study itself: From public TCR beta signatures came an indication of both CMV infection and matching HLA type.

V lost 3 bases to trimming and J lost 2 bases, with 11 bases between them. Germline CDR1 is SGHVS and CDR2 is FQNEAQ. The CDR3 covers 14 residues. Study-wide points: There were carriers of CMV plus the relevant HLA, and cumulative public TCR beta family frequency identified them.

One entry per CDR3 protein, called by TCRdb with MiXCR from the reads. Seen here are roughly 730,000 distinct CDR3 sequences, around a third observed once, and the top ten hold about 20%. Sequencing was performed on cultured PBMCs, taken from culture after CMV antigen stimulation. This TCR came from a human donor in good health (CMV status not recorded). Some clones in this sample may be carry-over from other donors' samples. The chain is built from TRBV7-8 and TRBJ2-7; no definite D call. The CDR3 is CASSFRQAAYEQYF. The CDR3, as DNA: TGTGCCAGCAGCTTTAGGCAGGCCGCCTACGAGCAGTACTTC.